Following are 29 T cell receptor beta chains from one sample sequenced in a study of blood T cells in healthy people across ages. Together with a sample-barcoded 5' primer, a J-beta primer mix was included in a second PCR lasting roughly 6 to 12 cycles. TCRdb analysed the 5' RACE reads with MiXCR anew, one entry per CDR3 protein. The sample has 920,000 or so distinct CDR3 sequences, 40% to 45% seen once. Sequenced material: blood. These receptors were obtained from a woman aged 55-75 years in good health.

This chain uses TRBV27 with TRBJ2-1; TRBD2 agrees at 11 bases. Per germline, CDR1 MNHEY and CDR2 SMNVEV (reference sequence). The CDR3 consists of 14 residues. V lost 8 bases, J lost 7 bases, and 7 bases stayed unmatched. The CDR3 bases are TGTGCCAGCCAAGTAGCGGGAGGGGATAATGAGCAGTTCTTC. Translation gives CASQVAGGDNEQFF.

The rearrangement links TRBV7-2 to TRBJ2-1; D not certain. The germline V gene has CDR1 SGHTA and CDR2 FQGNSA. V lost 2 bases, J lost 11 bases, and 13 bases lay in between. The CDR3 totals 13 residues. Here the CDR3 reads CASSLSAMTQQFF. Written as DNA, the CDR3 is TGTGCCAGCAGCTTAAGTGCTATGACCCAGCAGTTCTTC. The full variable domain, with the rest looked up from reference TRBV7-2 and TRBJ2-1, is GAGVSQSPSNKVTEKGKDVELRCDPISGHTALYWYRQSLGQGLEFLIYFQGNSAPDKSGLPSDRFSAERTGGSVSTLTIQRTQQEDSAVYLCASSLSAMTQQFFGPGTRLTVL.

J is TRBJ1-6 and V is TRBV28; 7 nucleotides match TRBD1. Per germline, CDR1 MDHEN and CDR2 SYDVKM. The CDR3 covers 14 residues. After removal of 4 bases from V and 7 bases from J, the junction contained 4 bases not matched to a gene. CDR3 residues: CASSYGTDNSPLHF. The CDR3 coding sequence is TGTGCCAGCAGTTACGGGACAGACAATTCACCCCTCCACTTT.

This chain joins TRBV3-1 and TRBJ2-5; 14 bases map to TRBD2. The CDR3 runs to 17 residues. Germline values: CDR1 LGHDT, CDR2 YNNKEL (reference sequence). Trimming at V came to 4 bases and at J to 1 base, leaving 5 bases not matched to a gene. The CDR3 DNA sequence: TGTGCCAGCAGCCCTGGGACTAGCGGGGGACTCCAAGAGACCCAGTACTTC. It is translated as CASSPGTSGGLQETQYF.

The chain has TRBV20-1 and TRBJ2-4; a weak D match, TRBD2 (5 bases). The J call may be incorrect, as the DNA end agrees better with TRBJ2-7. Germline CDR1 DFQATT, CDR2 SNEGSKA (reference sequence). The CDR3 is 15 residues long. This CDR3 reads CSTPKRMEGSYEQYF. Here the CDR3 DNA reads TGCAGTACTCCCAAGCGGATGGAAGGGTCCTACGAGCAGTACTTC.

The V and J genes are TRBV21-1 and TRBJ1-5; the table's TRBD1 call for D was not verified on the DNA. TRBV21-1 is described as a pseudogene. This CDR3 has 18 residues. The CDR3 DNA is TGTGCCAGCAGTACAAAATTTCAGGCAGGGTATAGCAATCAGCCCCAGCATTTT. It specifies CASSTKFQAGYSNQPQHF.

The chain uses TRBV5-1 and TRBJ2-1; 8 positions match TRBD2. The germline gives CDR1 SGHRS, CDR2 YFSETQ. Trimming took 2 bases from V and 5 from J; bases not matched to a gene: 12. The CDR3 extends over 17 amino acids. The CDR3: CASSLLAGGGEHNEQFF. The CDR3 region has the DNA TGCGCCAGCAGCTTATTGGCGGGAGGTGGAGAACACAATGAGCAGTTCTTC.

J is TRBJ2-5 and V is TRBV9; D is uncertain. The CDR3 consists of 12 residues. Trimming took off 3 bases at V and 13 bases at J, with 16 bases between the two ends. Per the germline V gene, CDR1 is SGDLS and CDR2 is YYNGEE. This chain's CDR3 is CASSAPEGVRYF. For the CDR3, the DNA is TGTGCCAGCAGCGCCCCTGAAGGAGTACGGTACTTC. Together with reference TRBV9 and TRBJ2-5, the CDR3 gives the full variable domain: DSGVTQTPKHLITATGQRVTLRCSPRSGDLSVYWYQQSLDQGLQFLIQYYNGEERAKGNILERFSAQQFPDLHSELNLSSLELGDSALYFCASSAPEGVRYFGPGTRLLVL.

This clonotype came up a few times. The chain carries TRBV6-5 and TRBJ1-2; tentatively, D is TRBD1 (6 bases). V lost 0 bases to trimming and J lost 4 bases, with 24 bases between them. The CDR3 length is 19 residues. CDR1 and CDR2 from the germline V gene are MNHEY and SVGAGI. The CDR3, as DNA: TGTGCCAGCAGTTACTCCTATAACCTCAACAGGGATCGTTTCTATGGCTACACCTTC. Its protein product is CASSYSYNLNRDRFYGYTF.

This clonotype was counted a few times. The rearrangement joins TRBV7-8 to TRBJ2-5; 13 bases fit TRBD2. J was trimmed by 11 bases and V by 8 bases; bases with no gene match: 14. Per germline, CDR1 SGHVS and CDR2 FQNEAQ. The CDR3 contains 15 residues. The CDR3 sequence: CASGQTSGRAGEQYF. The CDR3 DNA follows: TGTGCCAGCGGCCAAACTAGCGGGAGGGCCGGTGAGCAGTACTTC.

V gene TRBV10-3 combines with J gene TRBJ2-6; D possibly uses TRBD1 or TRBD2 (5 bases each). Trimming cost V 4 bases and J 1 base, with 11 bases left between them. This CDR3 is 16 amino acids long. The V gene's germline CDR1 is ENHRY and CDR2 SYGVKD. The CDR3 region has the DNA TGTGCCATCAGTGGGGGGACGGGGTCTGGGGCCAACGTCCTGACTTTC. It specifies CAISGGTGSGANVLTF.

This clonotype was counted between two and nine times. The J gene is TRBJ2-5, the V gene TRBV6-5; D remains unclear. The CDR3 is made up of 15 amino acids. The germline gives CDR1 MNHEY, CDR2 SVGAGI. Trimming took 6 bases from V and 5 from J, leaving 19 bases between them. CDR3 coding DNA: TGTGCCAGCAGCCCAAACCCGCGTCCGGTGGAGACCCAGTACTTC. Protein: CASSPNPRPVETQYF.

The J gene is TRBJ2-1, the V gene TRBV10-3; possibly TRBD2 for D (6 bases). V was pared by 10 bases and J by 8 bases, with 18 bases between. There are 13 residues in the CDR3. Per the germline V gene, CDR1 is ENHRY and CDR2 is SYGVKD. The CDR3: CATKPSGAYEQFF. In nucleotides, the CDR3 is TGTGCCACCAAACCGTCGGGAGCGTATGAGCAGTTCTTC.

This clonotype appeared a few times. The chain couples TRBV2 to TRBJ2-3, with TRBD1 as a possible D gene (5 bases). This CDR3 is built from 13 residues. V was trimmed by 7 bases and J by 6 bases, leaving 14 bases between them. Per the germline V gene, CDR1 is SNHLY and CDR2 is FYNNEI. This CDR3 reads CASKRTSPDTQYF. The CDR3 coding sequence is TGTGCCAGCAAACGGACAAGTCCGGATACGCAGTATTTT.

J is TRBJ2-5 and V is TRBV29-1; TRBD1 agrees at 8 bases. Germline V gene sequence: CDR1 SQVTM, CDR2 ANQGSEA. The CDR3 covers 17 residues. The ends lost 0 bases at V and 4 bases at J; junction bases unmatched: 13. CDR3 region: CSVEDGGRTGTGETQYF. The CDR3 DNA reads as TGCAGCGTTGAAGACGGGGGTCGGACAGGGACCGGAGAGACCCAGTACTTC.

The gene calls are TRBV29-1 and TRBJ1-2; 8 bases are shared with TRBD1. Germline values: CDR1 SQVTM, CDR2 ANQGSEA. This CDR3 region has 16 residues. J gave up 4 bases and V 2 bases, and 12 bases lay outside the gene matches. The CDR3 is CSVETPGGQSGYGYTF. The CDR3 DNA is TGCAGCGTTGAAACCCCAGGGGGCCAGTCTGGCTATGGCTACACCTTC.

In its sample, this clonotype was seen a few times. The V gene is TRBV2, the J gene TRBJ1-1; D is possibly TRBD1 (5 bases). Trimming shortened V by 4 bases and J by 0 bases, and 12 bases separated the two germline ends. Germline V lookup: CDR1 SNHLY, CDR2 FYNNEI. The CDR3 is made up of 15 amino acids. CDR3 sequence: CASSAEGLVNTEAFF. In DNA form, the CDR3 reads TGTGCCAGCAGTGCTGAGGGACTGGTGAACACTGAAGCTTTCTTT.

The chain joins TRBV6-4 to TRBJ2-1; a possible D gene is TRBD2 (7 bases). The germline V gene has CDR1 MRHNA and CDR2 SNTAGT. V was pared by 2 bases and J by 2 bases, with 10 bases between. This CDR3 has 15 residues. DNA for the CDR3: TGTGCCAGCAGTGACCGGGGGGCTACCTACAATGAGCAGTTCTTC. This encodes CASSDRGATYNEQFF.

The chain recombines TRBV2 with TRBJ2-3; possibly TRBD1 for D (5 bases). CDR1 is SNHLY and CDR2 is FYNNEI in the germline V gene. V lost 6 bases, J lost 2 bases, and 9 bases lay in between. The CDR3 sequence is 13 residues long. The CDR3 bases are TGTGCCAGCAGGGGGCCCAACACAGATACGCAGTATTTT. Its translation is CASRGPNTDTQYF.

The J gene is TRBJ2-5, the V gene TRBV9; D assignment may be TRBD1 or TRBD2 (5 bases each). V was shortened by 4 bases and J by 7 bases, with 20 bases between the two germline ends. CDR3 length equals 15 residues. Germline assignment: CDR1 SGDLS and CDR2 YYNGEE. This chain's CDR3 is CASSPEGVGPGTQYF. The CDR3 nucleotides are TGTGCCAGCAGCCCCGAGGGAGTGGGGCCAGGGACCCAGTACTTC.

The sample holds a few counts of this clonotype. J is TRBJ2-3 and V is TRBV7-2; the D gene is possibly TRBD2 (7 bases). This CDR3 is 16 amino acids long. V lost 6 bases, J lost 3 bases, and 19 bases lay in between. Per germline, CDR1 SGHTA and CDR2 FQGNSA. The CDR3: CASRPLGGRGTDTQYF. For the CDR3, the DNA is TGTGCCAGCAGACCCCTAGGTGGGAGGGGGACAGATACGCAGTATTTT.

The chain uses TRBV27 and TRBJ2-4; no clear D. V gave up 5 bases and J gave up 8 bases, with 16 bases separating them. Looked up from germline, CDR1 is MNHEY and CDR2 is SMNVEV (reference sequence). The CDR3 runs to 14 residues. The CDR3: CASSVALGMDIQYF. The CDR3 region has the DNA TGTGCCAGCAGTGTAGCTCTGGGTATGGACATTCAGTACTTC.

This clonotype showed up many times. The chain links TRBV29-1 to TRBJ2-3; tentatively, D is TRBD1 or TRBD2 (6 bases each). CDR1 and CDR2 from the germline V gene are SQVTM and ANQGSEA. The CDR3 contains 14 residues. Trimming took off 6 bases at V and 6 bases at J, with 19 bases between the two ends. The CDR3 region is CSVAGGRGGDTQYF. The CDR3 DNA reads TGCAGCGTAGCCGGGGGCAGGGGTGGCGATACGCAGTATTTT.

The V and J genes are TRBV13 and TRBJ1-5; D is uncertain. Germline V CDR1 and CDR2: PRHDT, FYEKMQ (reference sequence). CDR3 length equals 15 residues. V lost 6 bases and J lost 4, with 16 bases in between. CDR3 sequence: CASRGLRGENQPQHF. CDR3 DNA: TGTGCCAGCAGAGGTCTCCGGGGAGAGAATCAGCCCCAGCATTTT.

Only a few counts were recorded for this clonotype. The rearrangement uses TRBV20-1 and TRBJ2-3; TRBD2 matches 8 bases. The CDR3 contains 14 residues. The J segment lost 4 bases and the V segment lost 5 bases, leaving 8 bases of the junction unmatched. Germline V gene sequence: CDR1 DFQATT, CDR2 SNEGSKA (reference sequence). The CDR3 loop is CSAERERRADTQYF. The CDR3 DNA sequence: TGCAGTGCTGAGCGGGAGAGGAGGGCAGATACGCAGTATTTT.

This clonotype was observed once. V usage is TRBV9 and J usage is TRBJ2-1, with D hard to call. In germline, CDR1 is SGDLS, CDR2 YYNGEE. V lost 0 bases, J lost 4 bases, and 11 bases lay in between. The CDR3 sequence is 15 residues long. CDR3 sequence (DNA): TGTGCCAGCAGCGTAGGAATTGGGGTTTACAATGAGCAGTTCTTC. Translating gives CASSVGIGVYNEQFF.

The sample holds a few counts of this clonotype. The chain has TRBV28 and TRBJ2-4, with TRBD1 matching 7 bases. CDR1 and CDR2 (germline): MDHEN, SYDVKM. Trimming at V came to 4 bases and at J to 5 bases, leaving 11 bases not matched to a gene. The CDR3 spans 16 residues. The CDR3 sequence: CASSWDSNYRQNIQYF. CDR3 DNA: TGTGCCAGCAGTTGGGACAGTAATTACCGGCAAAACATTCAGTACTTC. The whole variable domain, remainder taken from reference TRBV28 and TRBJ2-4, is DVKVTQSSRYLVKRTGEKVFLECVQDMDHENMFWYRQDPGLGLRLIYFSYDVKMKEKGDIPEGYSVSREKKERFSLILESASTNQTSMYLCASSWDSNYRQNIQYFGAGTRLSVL.

The V call is TRBV12-3 or TRBV12-4, the J call TRBJ2-1; D gene ambiguous. Trimming stripped 5 bases from V and 7 bases from J, with 18 bases between. The CDR3 is 15 amino acids. Here the CDR3 reads CASSQIPQVGNEQFF. DNA for the CDR3: TGTGCCAGCAGTCAGATTCCCCAGGTGGGAAATGAGCAGTTCTTC.

The V and J genes are TRBV9 and TRBJ2-5; the D gene is possibly TRBD1 (6 bases). CDR1 and CDR2 (germline): SGDLS, YYNGEE. Trimming stripped 0 bases from V and 1 base from J, with 13 bases between. The CDR3 length is 16 residues. This chain's CDR3 is CASSVGGGAAQETQYF. The CDR3, as DNA: TGTGCCAGCAGCGTAGGAGGGGGTGCGGCCCAAGAGACCCAGTACTTC. Supplemented by reference TRBV9 and TRBJ2-5, the full variable domain reads DSGVTQTPKHLITATGQRVTLRCSPRSGDLSVYWYQQSLDQGLQFLIQYYNGEERAKGNILERFSAQQFPDLHSELNLSSLELGDSALYFCASSVGGGAAQETQYFGPGTRLLVL.